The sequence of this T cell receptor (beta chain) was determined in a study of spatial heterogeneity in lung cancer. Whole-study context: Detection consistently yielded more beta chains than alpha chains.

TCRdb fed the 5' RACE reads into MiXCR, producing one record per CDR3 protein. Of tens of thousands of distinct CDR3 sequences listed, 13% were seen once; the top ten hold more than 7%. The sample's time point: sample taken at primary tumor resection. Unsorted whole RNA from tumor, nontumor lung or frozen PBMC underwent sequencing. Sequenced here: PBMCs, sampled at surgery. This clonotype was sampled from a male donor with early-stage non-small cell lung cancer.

The CDR3 DNA reads TGCAGTGCTAGAGATGACCCTAGCGGGAGCAGGTATGAGCAGTTCTTC. This translates into CSARDDPSGSRYEQFF. The chain is built from TRBV20-1 and TRBJ2-1, with 10 nucleotides matching TRBD2. Trimming took 0 bases from V and 8 from J; bases not matched to a gene: 10. The germline V gene encodes CDR1 DFQATT and CDR2 SNEGSKA (reference sequence). This CDR3 is built from 16 residues.